Sequencing of this TCR beta chain was carried out in a study of blood T cell repertoires in COVID-19. Overall study: COVID-19 samples from acute and convalescent phases originated in the United States, Italy and Spain.

The CDR3 totals 16 residues. Trimming shortened V by 3 bases and J by 5 bases, and 19 bases separated the two germline ends. Per the germline V gene, CDR1 is DFQATT and CDR2 is SNEGSKA (reference sequence). In the source study's methods: Quantification of nucleated cells was approximated via reference gene primer amplification. Here immunoSEQ multiplex PCR was the method, and the copy in TCRdb shows in-frame clones only, minus some. V and J calls and clone size are those listed in that table; D and trimming were worked out from the DNA. The sample holds 90,000 to 120,000 clones, 60% to 85% seen once.

The sample consisted of peripheral blood. This chain joins TRBV20-1 and TRBJ1-4, with D unclear. The TCR originated in a woman in her 40s with acute or convalescent COVID-19. CDR3 DNA sequence: TGCAGTGCTAGTGATGGAGCGCGGAGGGAGAATGAAAAACTGTTTTTT. Protein product: CSASDGARRENEKLFF.